Included here is one TCR beta chain sequence, with context. The data originate from a study of sequential checkpoint blockade in melanoma. The CDR3 has 16 residues. Germline values: CDR1 LGHNA, CDR2 YSLEER. Germline trimming cut 0 bases from V and 0 bases from J; bases unmatched to any gene: 5. Treatment noted: randomized to nivolumab then ipilimumab (arm A) or the reverse (arm B). Profiling relied on immunoSEQ multiplex PCR, and the TCRdb table lists in-frame clones only, not all of them. The sample shows 1,400 or so clones, around 60% of them seen only once. J is TRBJ2-7 and V is TRBV4-3; 7 bases agree with TRBD2. This clonotype was obtained from a human patient with melanoma. Some clones in this sample may be carry-over from other donors' samples. The sequenced sample was CD8+ T cells sorted from blood (inferred from file names), obtained from a patient given nivolumab and ipilimumab in sequence. The CDR3, as DNA: TGCGCCAGCAGCCAAGATGGAGCGGGGCCCTCCTACGAGCAGTACTTC. This translates into CASSQDGAGPSYEQYF.